Each of the 6 T cell receptor beta chains below was sequenced from the same sample in a study of T cell responses to AZD1222 COVID-19 vaccine. The repertoire was sequenced with immunoSEQ multiplex PCR; TCRdb's copy has only in-frame clones and lacks some. In the table there are fewer than 150,000 clones, roughly 93% of which are singletons. This specimen was peripheral blood, taken on day 0 of AZD1222 vaccination. These receptors were taken from an adult in good health.

The CDR3 reads CASSLCTGQVCEQYF. The CDR3 region has the DNA TGTGCCAGCAGTTTATGCACGGGTCAGGTTTGCGAGCAGTACTTC. This chain joins TRBV28 and TRBJ2-7; D not certain. From germline, CDR1 is MDHEN and CDR2 SYDVKM. The CDR3 is 15 residues long. Trimming pared 0 bases from V and 6 bases from J, leaving 15 bases between. The whole variable domain, remainder taken from reference TRBV28 and TRBJ2-7, is DVKVTQSSRYLVKRTGEKVFLECVQDMDHENMFWYRQDPGLGLRLIYFSYDVKMKEKGDIPEGYSVSREKKERFSLILESASTNQTSMYLCASSLCTGQVCEQYFGPGTRLTVT.

The rearrangement uses TRBV30 and TRBJ1-4, with 10 nucleotides matching TRBD1. CDR3 length: 15 residues. The germline gives CDR1 GTSNPN, CDR2 SVGIG (reference sequence). Trimming removed 8 bases from V and 8 bases from J; junction bases left unmatched: 14. CDR3 in amino acids: CAGTRDRGRGEKLFF. In DNA form, the CDR3 reads TGTGCCGGGACCCGGGACAGGGGAAGGGGCGAAAAACTGTTTTTT.

This chain connects TRBV19 to TRBJ2-2; 7 bases are shared with TRBD2. The germline V gene has CDR1 LNHDA and CDR2 SQIVND (reference sequence). Trimming at V came to 3 bases and at J to 2 bases, leaving 6 bases not matched to a gene. This CDR3 is built from 16 residues. In DNA, the CDR3 is TGTGCCAGTAGTATGTACCTAGCGGTAAACACCGGGGAGCTGTTTTTT. It is translated as CASSMYLAVNTGELFF.

The V call is TRBV7-2, the J call TRBJ1-6, with 9 positions matching TRBD1. The CDR3 is made up of 14 amino acids. V trimming: 4 bases; J trimming: 8 bases; junction bases outside the gene matches: 3. In germline, CDR1 is SGHTA, CDR2 FQGNSA. CDR3 nucleotides: TGTGCCAGCAGCTCAGACAGGGGGTATTCACCCCTCCACTTT. It encodes CASSSDRGYSPLHF.

The chain recombines TRBV12-3 or TRBV12-4 with TRBJ2-1, with TRBD2 identical over 7 bases. The CDR3 covers 13 residues. Trimming removed 10 bases from V and 12 bases from J; junction bases left unmatched: 15. The DNA for the CDR3 is TGTGCCATCCTTAGGACTAGTCAAGGTGTGCAGTTCTTC. Protein: CAILRTSQGVQFF.

The chain uses TRBV5-1 and TRBJ2-3, with 11 bases matching TRBD2. Germline trimming cut 4 bases from V and 3 bases from J; bases unmatched to any gene: 7. CDR3 size: 16 residues. Germline CDR1 is SGHRS and CDR2 is YFSETQ. The CDR3 region has the DNA TGCGCCAGCAGCACCCTGACTAGCGGGAAGACAGATACGCAGTATTTT. It is translated as CASSTLTSGKTDTQYF. The whole variable domain, remainder taken from reference TRBV5-1 and TRBJ2-3, is KAGVTQTPRYLIKTRGQQVTLSCSPISGHRSVSWYQQTPGQGLQFLFEYFSETQRNKGNFPGRFSGRQFSNSRSEMNVSTLELGDSALYLCASSTLTSGKTDTQYFGPGTRLTVL.